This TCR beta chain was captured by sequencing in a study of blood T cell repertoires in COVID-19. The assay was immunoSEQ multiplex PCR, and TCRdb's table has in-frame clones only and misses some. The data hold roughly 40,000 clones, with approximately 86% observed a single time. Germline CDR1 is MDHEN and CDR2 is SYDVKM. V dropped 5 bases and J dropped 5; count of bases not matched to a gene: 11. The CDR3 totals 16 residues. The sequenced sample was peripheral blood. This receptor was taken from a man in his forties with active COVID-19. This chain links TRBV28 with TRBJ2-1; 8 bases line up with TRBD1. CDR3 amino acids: CASSAYKTGDNNEQFF. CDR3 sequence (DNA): TGTGCCAGCAGTGCATACAAGACAGGGGATAACAATGAGCAGTTCTTC.